The entry below describes one T cell receptor (beta chain). This entry is derived from a study of blood T cell repertoires in COVID-19. As for the study in general: Whether acute or convalescent, the COVID-19 samples came from the United States, Italy and Spain. In each case, the material was cDNA or gDNA derived from T cells, B-cell-depleted T cells, or PBMCs.

Adults between roughly 18 and 89 years of age took part from about two dozen US areas. Trimming left V 4 bases short and J 5 bases short, with 9 bases between. This CDR3 is 12 amino acids long. The germline V gene encodes CDR1 LNHNV and CDR2 YYDKDF (reference sequence). As processed by the authors: Researchers report that nucleated cell counts were estimated from reference gene primer amplification. The repertoire was sequenced with immunoSEQ multiplex PCR; TCRdb's copy has only in-frame clones and lacks some. V, J and clone size are those of that table, while D and trimming were read from the DNA. The sample shows about 240,000 clones, 86% of them seen only once.

The source of this sequence is a woman in her thirties or forties with acute COVID-19. The specimen sequenced was PBMCs or T cells enriched from blood (not recorded which). The chain carries TRBV15 and TRBJ2-7, with D perhaps TRBD2 (5 bases). CDR3 nucleotides: TGTGCCACCAGCACCACGGGAAACGAGCAGTACTTC. Amino acids: CATSTTGNEQYF. Based on the CDR3 plus reference TRBV15 and TRBJ2-7, the full variable domain is DAMVIQNPRYQVTQFGKPVTLSCSQTLNHNVMYWYQQKSSQAPKLLFHYYDKDFNNEADTPDNFQSRRPNTSFCFLDIRSPGLGDTAMYLCATSTTGNEQYFGPGTRLTVT.